This T cell receptor (beta chain) was recorded in a study of early T cells in non-severe SARS-CoV-2 infection. Study information: The authors sequenced bulk RNA from unsorted whole blood, leaving chains unpaired.

The TCR library protocol was used to attach unique molecular identifiers. These identifiers were attached to individual cDNA molecules. TCRdb called the 5' RACE reads again in MiXCR, with one record for every CDR3 protein. Among tens of thousands of distinct CDR3 sequences listed, roughly 12% were seen once. This clonotype was seen more than once but under ten times. Germline-derived CDR1 and CDR2 are GTSNPN and SVGIG (reference sequence). This CDR3 is built from 10 residues. The sample in question was whole blood, obtained at baseline. The chain carries TRBV30 and TRBJ1-1; D call uncertain. The receptor comes from an adult who was a healthcare worker with PCR-confirmed SARS-CoV-2 infection or an uninfected control (not recorded which). The CDR3 protein is CAAGRTEAFF. The CDR3, as DNA: TGTGCTGCTGGCCGCACTGAAGCTTTCTTT.